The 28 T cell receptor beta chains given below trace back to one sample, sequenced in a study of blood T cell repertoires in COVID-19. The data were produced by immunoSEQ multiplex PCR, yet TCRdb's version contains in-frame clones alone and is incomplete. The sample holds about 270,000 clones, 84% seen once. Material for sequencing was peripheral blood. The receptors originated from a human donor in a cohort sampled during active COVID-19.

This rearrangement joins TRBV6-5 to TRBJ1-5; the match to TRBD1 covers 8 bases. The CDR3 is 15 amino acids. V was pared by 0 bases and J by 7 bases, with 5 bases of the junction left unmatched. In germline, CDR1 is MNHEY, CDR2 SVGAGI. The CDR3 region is CASSYSTGAGQPQHF. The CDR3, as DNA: TGTGCCAGCAGTTACTCGACAGGGGCCGGGCAGCCCCAGCATTTT.

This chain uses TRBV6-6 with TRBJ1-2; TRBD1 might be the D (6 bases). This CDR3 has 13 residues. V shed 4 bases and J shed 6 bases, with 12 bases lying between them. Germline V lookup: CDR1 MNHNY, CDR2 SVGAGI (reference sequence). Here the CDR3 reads CASSFVPGDGYTF. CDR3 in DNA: TGTGCCAGCAGTTTCGTCCCAGGGGATGGCTACACCTTC.

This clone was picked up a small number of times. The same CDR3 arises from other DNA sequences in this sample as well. The CDR3 DNA is TGTGCCAGCAGTTCGACAGGGAGCCCCTACGAGCAGTACTTC. Protein: CASSSTGSPYEQYF. The V gene is TRBV6-6, the J gene TRBJ2-7, with 7 bases matching TRBD1. CDR3 length equals 14 residues. The germline gives CDR1 MNHNY, CDR2 SVGAGI (reference sequence). V dropped 4 bases and J dropped 2; count of bases not matched to a gene: 5.

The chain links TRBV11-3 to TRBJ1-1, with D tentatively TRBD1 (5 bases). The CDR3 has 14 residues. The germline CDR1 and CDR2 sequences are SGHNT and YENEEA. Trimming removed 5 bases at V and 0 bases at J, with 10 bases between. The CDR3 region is CASSATEMNTEAFF. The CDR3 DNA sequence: TGTGCCAGCAGCGCGACAGAAATGAACACTGAAGCTTTCTTT.

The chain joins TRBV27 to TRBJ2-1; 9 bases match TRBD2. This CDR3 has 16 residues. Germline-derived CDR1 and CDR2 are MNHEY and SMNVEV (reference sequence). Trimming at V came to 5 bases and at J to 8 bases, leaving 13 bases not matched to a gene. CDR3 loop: CASSRRWREGQDEQFF. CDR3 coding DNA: TGTGCCAGCAGTCGCCGGTGGCGGGAGGGCCAAGATGAGCAGTTCTTC.

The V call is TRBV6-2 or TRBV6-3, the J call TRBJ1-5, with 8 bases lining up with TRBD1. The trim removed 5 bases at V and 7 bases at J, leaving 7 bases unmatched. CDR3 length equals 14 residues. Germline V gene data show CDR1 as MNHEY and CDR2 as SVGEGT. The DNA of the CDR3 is TGTGCCAGCAGTCCGGGACAGGTGGGACAGCCCCAGCATTTT. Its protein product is CASSPGQVGQPQHF.

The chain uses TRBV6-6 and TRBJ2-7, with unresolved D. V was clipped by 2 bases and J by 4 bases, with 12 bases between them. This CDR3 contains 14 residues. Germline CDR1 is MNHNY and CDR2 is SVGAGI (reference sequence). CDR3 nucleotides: TGTGCCAGCAGTTACGTTGGCATACCATACGAGCAGTACTTC. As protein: CASSYVGIPYEQYF.

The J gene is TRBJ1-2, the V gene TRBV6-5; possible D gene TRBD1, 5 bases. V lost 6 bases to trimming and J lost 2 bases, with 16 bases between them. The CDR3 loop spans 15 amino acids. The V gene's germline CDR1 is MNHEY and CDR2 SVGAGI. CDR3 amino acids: CASRTDTGVNYGYTF. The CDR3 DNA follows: TGTGCCAGCAGAACCGACACGGGGGTCAACTATGGCTACACCTTC.

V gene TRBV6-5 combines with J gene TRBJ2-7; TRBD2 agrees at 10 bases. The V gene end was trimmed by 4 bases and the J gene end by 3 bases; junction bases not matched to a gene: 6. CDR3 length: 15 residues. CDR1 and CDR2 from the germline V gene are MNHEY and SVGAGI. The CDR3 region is CASSSVAGGHYEQYF. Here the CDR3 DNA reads TGTGCCAGCAGTTCCGTAGCGGGAGGCCACTACGAGCAGTACTTC.

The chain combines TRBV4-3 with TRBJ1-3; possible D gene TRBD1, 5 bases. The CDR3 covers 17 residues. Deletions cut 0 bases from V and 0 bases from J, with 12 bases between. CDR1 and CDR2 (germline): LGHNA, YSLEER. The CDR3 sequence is CASSQESTGISGNTIYF. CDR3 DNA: TGCGCCAGCAGCCAAGAGTCCACAGGAATCTCTGGAAACACCATATATTTT.

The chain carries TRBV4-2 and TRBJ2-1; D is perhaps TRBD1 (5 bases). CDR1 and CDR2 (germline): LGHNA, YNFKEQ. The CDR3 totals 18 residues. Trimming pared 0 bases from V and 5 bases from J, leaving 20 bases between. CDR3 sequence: CASSQEPWGLGEDNEQFF. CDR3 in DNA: TGTGCCAGCAGCCAAGAACCTTGGGGCCTAGGGGAAGACAATGAGCAGTTCTTC.

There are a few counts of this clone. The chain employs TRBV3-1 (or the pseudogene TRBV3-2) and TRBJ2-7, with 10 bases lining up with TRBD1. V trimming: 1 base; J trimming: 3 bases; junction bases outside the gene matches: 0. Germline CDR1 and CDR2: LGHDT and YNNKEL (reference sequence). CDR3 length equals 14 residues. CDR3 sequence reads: CASSQGTGGYEQYF. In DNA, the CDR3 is TGTGCCAGCAGCCAAGGGACAGGGGGCTACGAGCAGTACTTC.

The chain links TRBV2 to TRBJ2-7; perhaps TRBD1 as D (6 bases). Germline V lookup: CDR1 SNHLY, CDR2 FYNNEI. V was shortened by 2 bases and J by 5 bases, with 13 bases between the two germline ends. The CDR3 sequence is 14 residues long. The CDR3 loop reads CASSESHRVHEQYF. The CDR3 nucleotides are TGTGCCAGCAGTGAATCCCACAGGGTGCACGAGCAGTACTTC.

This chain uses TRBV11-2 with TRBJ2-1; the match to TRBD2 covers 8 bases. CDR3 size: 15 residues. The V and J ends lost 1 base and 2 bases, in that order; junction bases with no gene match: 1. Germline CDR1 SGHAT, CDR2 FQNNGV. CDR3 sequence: CASSLASGPYNEQFF. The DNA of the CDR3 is TGTGCCAGCAGCTTAGCTAGCGGGCCCTACAATGAGCAGTTCTTC.

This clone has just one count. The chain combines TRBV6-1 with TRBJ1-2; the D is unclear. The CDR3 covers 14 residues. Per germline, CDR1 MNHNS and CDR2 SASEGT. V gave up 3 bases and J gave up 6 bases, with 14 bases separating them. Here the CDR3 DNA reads TGTGCCAGCAGTGACCTGGACTATCGAAATGGCTACACCTTC. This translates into CASSDLDYRNGYTF.

The DNA for the CDR3 is TGTGCCAGCAGCGGAAGGGGTTGGAGCGGGAATGAGCAGTTCTTC. This sequence encodes CASSGRGWSGNEQFF. This chain links TRBV9 with TRBJ2-1; D might be TRBD2 (6 bases). Between the trimmed V and J ends, which lost 3 bases and 7 bases, there was a span of 17 bases. The CDR3 has 15 amino acids. Germline CDR1 reads SGDLS; CDR2 reads YYNGEE.

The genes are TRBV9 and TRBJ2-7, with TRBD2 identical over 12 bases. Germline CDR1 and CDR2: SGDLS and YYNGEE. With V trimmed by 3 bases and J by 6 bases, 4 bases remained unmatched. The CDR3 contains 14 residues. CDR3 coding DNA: TGTGCCAGCAGCGCACTAGCGGGAGGAGGCGAGCAGTACTTC. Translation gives CASSALAGGGEQYF.

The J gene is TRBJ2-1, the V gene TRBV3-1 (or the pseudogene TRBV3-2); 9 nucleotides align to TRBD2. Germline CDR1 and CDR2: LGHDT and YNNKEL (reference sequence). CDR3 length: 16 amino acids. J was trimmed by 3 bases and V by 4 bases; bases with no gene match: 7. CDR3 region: CASSPRGTSRYNEQFF. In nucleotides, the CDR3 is TGTGCCAGCAGCCCTCGAGGGACTAGCCGCTACAATGAGCAGTTCTTC.

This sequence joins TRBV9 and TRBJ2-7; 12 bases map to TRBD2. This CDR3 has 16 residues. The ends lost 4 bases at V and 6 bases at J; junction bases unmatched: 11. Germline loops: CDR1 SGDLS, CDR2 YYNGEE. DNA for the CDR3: TGTGCCAGCAGCTACAGCGGACTAGCGGGATATGGCGAGCAGTACTTC. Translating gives CASSYSGLAGYGEQYF.

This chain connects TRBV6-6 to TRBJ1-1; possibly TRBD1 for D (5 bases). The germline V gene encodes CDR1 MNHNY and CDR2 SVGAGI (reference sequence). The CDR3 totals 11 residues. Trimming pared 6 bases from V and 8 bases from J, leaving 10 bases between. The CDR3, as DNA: TGTGCCAGCAGACTCGACAGAGAAGCTTTCTTT. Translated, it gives CASRLDREAFF.

The CDR3 here is CASSVNSGRVYEQYF. As DNA, the CDR3 is TGTGCCAGCAGCGTTAATAGCGGGAGGGTCTACGAGCAGTACTTC. J is TRBJ2-7 and V is TRBV9, with TRBD2 matching over 11 bases. J gave up 3 bases and V 2 bases, and 4 bases lay outside the gene matches. Germline loops: CDR1 SGDLS, CDR2 YYNGEE. The CDR3 runs to 15 residues.

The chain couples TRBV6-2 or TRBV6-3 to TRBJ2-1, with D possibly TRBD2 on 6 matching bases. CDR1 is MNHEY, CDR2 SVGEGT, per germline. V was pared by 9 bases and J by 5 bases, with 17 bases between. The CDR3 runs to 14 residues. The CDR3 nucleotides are TGTGCCAGTAGCTTCGCCGGGAGAGACAATGAGCAGTTCTTC. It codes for CASSFAGRDNEQFF.

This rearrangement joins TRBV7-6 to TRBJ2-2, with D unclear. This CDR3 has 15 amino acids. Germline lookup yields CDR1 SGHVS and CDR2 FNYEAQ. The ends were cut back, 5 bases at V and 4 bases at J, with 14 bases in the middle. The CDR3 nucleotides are TGTGCCAGCAGCCACGACCGAGGTAGCACCGGGGAGCTGTTTTTT. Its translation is CASSHDRGSTGELFF.

For the CDR3, the DNA is TGTGCCAGCAGCAATGCGGGGTTAGAAAATCAGCCCCAGCATTTT. Translation gives CASSNAGLENQPQHF. The J gene is TRBJ1-5, the V gene TRBV27, with D unclear. Trimming left V 6 bases short and J 4 bases short, with 16 bases between. This CDR3 region has 15 residues. The germline gives CDR1 MNHEY, CDR2 SMNVEV (reference sequence).

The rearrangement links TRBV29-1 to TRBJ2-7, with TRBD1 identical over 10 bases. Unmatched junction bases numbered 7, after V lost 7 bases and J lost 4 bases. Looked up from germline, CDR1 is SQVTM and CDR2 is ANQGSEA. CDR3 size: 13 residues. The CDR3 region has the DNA TGCAGCGCTATGACAGGGGGCGGGTACGAGCAGTACTTC. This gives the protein CSAMTGGGYEQYF.

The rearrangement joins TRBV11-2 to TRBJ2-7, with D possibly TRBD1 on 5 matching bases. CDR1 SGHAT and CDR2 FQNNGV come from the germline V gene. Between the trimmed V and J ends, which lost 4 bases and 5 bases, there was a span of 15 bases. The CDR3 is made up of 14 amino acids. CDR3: CASSSTRVRNEQYF. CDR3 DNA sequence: TGTGCCAGCAGCTCAACCAGGGTCAGGAACGAGCAGTACTTC. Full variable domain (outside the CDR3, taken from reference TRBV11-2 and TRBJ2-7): EAGVAQSPRYKIIEKRQSVAFWCNPISGHATLYWYQQILGQGPKLLIQFQNNGVVDDSQLPKDRFSAERLKGVDSTLKIQPAKLEDSAVYLCASSSTRVRNEQYFGPGTRLTVT.

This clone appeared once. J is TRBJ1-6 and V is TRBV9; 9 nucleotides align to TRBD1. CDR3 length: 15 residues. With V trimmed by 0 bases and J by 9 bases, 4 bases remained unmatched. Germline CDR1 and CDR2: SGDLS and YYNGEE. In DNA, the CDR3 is TGTGCCAGCAGCGTAGTCCCGGGACAGGGTTCACCCCTCCACTTT. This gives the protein CASSVVPGQGSPLHF.

DNA for the CDR3: TGTGCCAGCAGGGACGCGGGACAGCTAGAAAAACTGTTTTTT. It specifies CASRDAGQLEKLFF. The V call is TRBV2, the J call TRBJ1-4, with 7 bases that match TRBD1. The CDR3 has 14 amino acids. The V segment lost 6 bases and the J segment 8 bases; nucleotides outside the gene matches: 9. Germline V gene data show CDR1 as SNHLY and CDR2 as FYNNEI.